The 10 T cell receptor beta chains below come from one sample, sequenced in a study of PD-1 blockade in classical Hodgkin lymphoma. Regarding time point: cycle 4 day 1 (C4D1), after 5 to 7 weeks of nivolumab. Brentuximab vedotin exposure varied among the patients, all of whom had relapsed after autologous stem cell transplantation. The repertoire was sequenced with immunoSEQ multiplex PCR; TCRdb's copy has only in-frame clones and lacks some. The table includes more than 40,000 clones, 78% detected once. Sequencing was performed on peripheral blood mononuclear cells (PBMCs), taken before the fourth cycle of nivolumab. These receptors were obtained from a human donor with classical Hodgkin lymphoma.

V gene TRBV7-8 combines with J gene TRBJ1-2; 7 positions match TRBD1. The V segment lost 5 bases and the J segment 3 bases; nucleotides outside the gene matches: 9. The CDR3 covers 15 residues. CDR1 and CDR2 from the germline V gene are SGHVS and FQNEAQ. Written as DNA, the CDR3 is TGTGCCAGCAGCCCCCGACAGGGCCTCGACTATGGCTACACCTTC. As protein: CASSPRQGLDYGYTF.

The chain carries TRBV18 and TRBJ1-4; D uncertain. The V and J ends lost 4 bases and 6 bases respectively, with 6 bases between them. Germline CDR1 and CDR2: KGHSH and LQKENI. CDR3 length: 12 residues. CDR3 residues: CASSQGDEKLFF. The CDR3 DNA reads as TGTGCCAGCTCACAGGGCGATGAAAAACTGTTTTTT.

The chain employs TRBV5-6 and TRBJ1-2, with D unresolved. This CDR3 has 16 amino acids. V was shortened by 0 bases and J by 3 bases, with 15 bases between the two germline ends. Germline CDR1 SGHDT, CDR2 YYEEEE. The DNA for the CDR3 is TGTGCCAGCAGCTTGGAAGTTGCGGACCTATACTATGGCTACACCTTC. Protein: CASSLEVADLYYGYTF.

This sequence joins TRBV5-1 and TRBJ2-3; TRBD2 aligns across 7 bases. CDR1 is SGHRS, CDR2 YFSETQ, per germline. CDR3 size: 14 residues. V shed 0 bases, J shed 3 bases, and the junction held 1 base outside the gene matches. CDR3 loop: CASSLGLATDTQYF. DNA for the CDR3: TGCGCCAGCAGCTTGGGACTAGCAACAGATACGCAGTATTTT.

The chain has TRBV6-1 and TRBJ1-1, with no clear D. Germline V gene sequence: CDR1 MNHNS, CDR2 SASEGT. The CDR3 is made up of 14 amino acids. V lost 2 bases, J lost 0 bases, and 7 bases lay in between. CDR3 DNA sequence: TGTGCCAGCAGTGAATTAGGTATGAACACTGAAGCTTTCTTT. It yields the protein CASSELGMNTEAFF.

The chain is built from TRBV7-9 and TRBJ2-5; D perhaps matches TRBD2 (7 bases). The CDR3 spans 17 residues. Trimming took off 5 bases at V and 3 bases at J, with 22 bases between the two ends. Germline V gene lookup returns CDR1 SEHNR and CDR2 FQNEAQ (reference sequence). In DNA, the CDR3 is TGTGCCAGCAGCCACCTAGGGGGGGCTTTAAGTGAAGAGACCCAGTACTTC. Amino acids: CASSHLGGALSEETQYF.

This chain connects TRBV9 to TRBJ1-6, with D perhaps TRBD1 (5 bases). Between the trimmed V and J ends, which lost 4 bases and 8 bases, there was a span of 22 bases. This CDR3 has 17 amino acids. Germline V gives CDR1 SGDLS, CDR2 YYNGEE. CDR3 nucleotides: TGTGCCAGCAGCCCTTTGGGAGTTGGAGGGGCCCATTCACCCCTCCACTTT. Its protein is CASSPLGVGGAHSPLHF.

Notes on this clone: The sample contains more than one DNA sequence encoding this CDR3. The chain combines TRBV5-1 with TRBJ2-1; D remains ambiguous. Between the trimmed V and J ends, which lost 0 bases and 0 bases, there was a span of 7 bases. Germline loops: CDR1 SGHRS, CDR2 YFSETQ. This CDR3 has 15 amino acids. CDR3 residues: CASSLGVSSYNEQFF. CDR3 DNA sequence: TGCGCCAGCAGCTTGGGGGTGAGCTCCTACAATGAGCAGTTCTTC.

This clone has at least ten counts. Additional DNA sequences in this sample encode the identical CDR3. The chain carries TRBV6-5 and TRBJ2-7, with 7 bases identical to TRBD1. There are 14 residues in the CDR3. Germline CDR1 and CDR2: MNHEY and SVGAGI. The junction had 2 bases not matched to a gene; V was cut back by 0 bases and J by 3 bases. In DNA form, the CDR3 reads TGTGCCAGCAGTTACTCGACAGGGAACTACGAGCAGTACTTC. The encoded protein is CASSYSTGNYEQYF.

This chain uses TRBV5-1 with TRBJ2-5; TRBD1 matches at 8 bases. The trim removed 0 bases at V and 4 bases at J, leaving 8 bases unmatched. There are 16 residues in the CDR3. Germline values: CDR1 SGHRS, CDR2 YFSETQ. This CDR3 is CASSLAGGQGPETQYF. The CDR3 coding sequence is TGCGCCAGCAGCTTGGCAGGAGGACAGGGACCAGAGACCCAGTACTTC.